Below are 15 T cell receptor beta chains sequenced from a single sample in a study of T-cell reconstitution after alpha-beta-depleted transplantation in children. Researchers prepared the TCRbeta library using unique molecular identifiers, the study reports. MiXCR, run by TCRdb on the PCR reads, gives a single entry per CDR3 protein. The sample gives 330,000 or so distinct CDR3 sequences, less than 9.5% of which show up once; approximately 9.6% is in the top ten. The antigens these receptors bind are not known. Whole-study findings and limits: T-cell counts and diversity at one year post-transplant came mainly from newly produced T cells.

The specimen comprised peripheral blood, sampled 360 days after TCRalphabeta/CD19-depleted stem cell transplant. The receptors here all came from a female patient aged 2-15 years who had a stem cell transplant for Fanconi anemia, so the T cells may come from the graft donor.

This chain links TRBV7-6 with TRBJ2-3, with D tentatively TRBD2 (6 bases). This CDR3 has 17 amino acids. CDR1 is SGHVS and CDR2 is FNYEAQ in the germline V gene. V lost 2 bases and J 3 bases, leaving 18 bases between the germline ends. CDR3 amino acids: CASSLISGGSRTDTQYF. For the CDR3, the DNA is TGTGCCAGCAGCTTAATTAGTGGGGGGTCGAGGACAGATACGCAGTATTTT.

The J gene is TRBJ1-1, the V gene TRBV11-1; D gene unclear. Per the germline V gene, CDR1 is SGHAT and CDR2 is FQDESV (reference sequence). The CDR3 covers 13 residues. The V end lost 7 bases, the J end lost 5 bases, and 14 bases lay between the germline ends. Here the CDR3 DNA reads TGTGCCAGCACTGTTCATCGGGGAACTGAAGCTTTCTTT. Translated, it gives CASTVHRGTEAFF.

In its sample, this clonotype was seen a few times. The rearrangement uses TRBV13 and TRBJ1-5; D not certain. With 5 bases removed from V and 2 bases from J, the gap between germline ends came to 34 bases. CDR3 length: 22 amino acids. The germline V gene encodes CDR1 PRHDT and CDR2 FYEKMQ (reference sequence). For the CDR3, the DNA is TGTGCCAGCAGCATACTTCACTCAAGAGGGAGAGAGATCGGTTTTCGCAATCAGCCCCAGCATTTT. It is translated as CASSILHSRGREIGFRNQPQHF.

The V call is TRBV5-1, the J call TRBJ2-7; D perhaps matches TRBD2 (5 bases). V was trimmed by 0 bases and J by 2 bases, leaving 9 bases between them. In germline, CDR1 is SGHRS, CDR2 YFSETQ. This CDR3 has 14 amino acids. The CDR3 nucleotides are TGCGCCAGCAGCTTGGCGGGGTCGACCTACGAGCAGTACTTC. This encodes CASSLAGSTYEQYF.

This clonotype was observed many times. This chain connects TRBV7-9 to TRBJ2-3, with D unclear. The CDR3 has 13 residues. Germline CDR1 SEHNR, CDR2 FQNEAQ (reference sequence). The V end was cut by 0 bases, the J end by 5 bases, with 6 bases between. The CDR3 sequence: CASSLAWRDTQYF. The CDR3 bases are TGTGCCAGCAGCTTAGCGTGGCGAGATACGCAGTATTTT. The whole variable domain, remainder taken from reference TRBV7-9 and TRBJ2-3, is DTGVSQNPRHKITKRGQNVTFRCDPISEHNRLYWYRQTLGQGPEFLTYFQNEAQLEKSRLLSDRFSAERPKGSFSTLEIQRTEQGDSAMYLCASSLAWRDTQYFGPGTRLTVL.

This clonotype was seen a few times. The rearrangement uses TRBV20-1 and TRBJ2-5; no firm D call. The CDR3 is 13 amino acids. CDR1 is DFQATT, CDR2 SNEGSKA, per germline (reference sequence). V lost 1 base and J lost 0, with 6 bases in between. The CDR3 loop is CSARGADQETQYF. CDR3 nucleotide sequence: TGCAGTGCTAGAGGGGCGGACCAAGAGACCCAGTACTTC.

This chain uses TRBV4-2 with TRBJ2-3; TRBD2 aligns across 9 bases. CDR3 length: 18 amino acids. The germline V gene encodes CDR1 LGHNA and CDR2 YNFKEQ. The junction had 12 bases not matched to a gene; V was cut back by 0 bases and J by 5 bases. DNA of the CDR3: TGTGCCAGCAGCCAAGATCCCTACGCGGGGGGGCGAGGAGATACGCAGTATTTT. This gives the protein CASSQDPYAGGRGDTQYF.

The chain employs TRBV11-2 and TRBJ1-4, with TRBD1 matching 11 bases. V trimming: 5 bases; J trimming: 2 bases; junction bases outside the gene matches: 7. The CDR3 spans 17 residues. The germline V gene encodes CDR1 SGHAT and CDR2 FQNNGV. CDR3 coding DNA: TGTGCCAGCAGCCGGACAGGGGGCGCGGGGACTAATGAAAAACTGTTTTTT. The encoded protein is CASSRTGGAGTNEKLFF. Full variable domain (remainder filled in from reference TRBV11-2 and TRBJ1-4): EAGVAQSPRYKIIEKRQSVAFWCNPISGHATLYWYQQILGQGPKLLIQFQNNGVVDDSQLPKDRFSAERLKGVDSTLKIQPAKLEDSAVYLCASSRTGGAGTNEKLFFGSGTQLSVL.

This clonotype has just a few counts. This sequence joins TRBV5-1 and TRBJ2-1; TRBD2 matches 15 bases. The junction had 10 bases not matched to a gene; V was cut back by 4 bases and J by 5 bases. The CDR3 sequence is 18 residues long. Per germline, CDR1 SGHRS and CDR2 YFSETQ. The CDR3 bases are TGCGCCAGCAGCCAAAAGGGACTAGCGGGGGGCGCCAACAATGAGCAGTTCTTC. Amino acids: CASSQKGLAGGANNEQFF. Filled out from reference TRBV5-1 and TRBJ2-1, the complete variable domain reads KAGVTQTPRYLIKTRGQQVTLSCSPISGHRSVSWYQQTPGQGLQFLFEYFSETQRNKGNFPGRFSGRQFSNSRSEMNVSTLELGDSALYLCASSQKGLAGGANNEQFFGPGTRLTVL.

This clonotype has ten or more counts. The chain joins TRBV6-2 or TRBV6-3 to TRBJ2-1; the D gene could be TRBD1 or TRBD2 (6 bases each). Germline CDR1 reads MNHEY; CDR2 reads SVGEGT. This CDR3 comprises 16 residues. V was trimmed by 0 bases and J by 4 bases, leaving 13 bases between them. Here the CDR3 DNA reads TGTGCCAGCAGTTACTCGGTCTTAGGGGGGTACAATGAGCAGTTCTTC. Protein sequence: CASSYSVLGGYNEQFF.

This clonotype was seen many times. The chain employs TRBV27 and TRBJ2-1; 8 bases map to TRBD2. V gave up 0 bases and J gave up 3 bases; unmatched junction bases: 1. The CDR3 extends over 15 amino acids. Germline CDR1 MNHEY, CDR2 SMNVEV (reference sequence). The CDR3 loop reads CASSLSAGGYNEQFF. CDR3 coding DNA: TGTGCCAGCAGTTTATCGGCGGGAGGCTACAATGAGCAGTTCTTC.

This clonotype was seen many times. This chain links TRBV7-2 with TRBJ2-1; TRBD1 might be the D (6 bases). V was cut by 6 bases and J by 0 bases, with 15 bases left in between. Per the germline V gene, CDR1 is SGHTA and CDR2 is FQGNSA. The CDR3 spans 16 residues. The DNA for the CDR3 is TGTGCCAGCAGTCGACGGACAGACACCTCCTACAATGAGCAGTTCTTC. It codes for CASSRRTDTSYNEQFF.

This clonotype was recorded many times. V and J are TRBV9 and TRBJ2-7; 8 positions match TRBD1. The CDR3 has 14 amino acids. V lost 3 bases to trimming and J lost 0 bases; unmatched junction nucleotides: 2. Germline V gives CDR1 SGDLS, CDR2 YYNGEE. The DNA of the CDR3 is TGTGCCAGCAGCGGGACAGGGAGCTCCTACGAGCAGTACTTC. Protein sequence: CASSGTGSSYEQYF.

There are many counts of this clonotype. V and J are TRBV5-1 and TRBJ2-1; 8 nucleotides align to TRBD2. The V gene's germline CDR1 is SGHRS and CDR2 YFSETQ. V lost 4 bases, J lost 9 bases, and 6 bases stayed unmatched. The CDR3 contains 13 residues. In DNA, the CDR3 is TGCGCCAGCAGCGTGACTAGCGCGAGTGAGCAGTTCTTC. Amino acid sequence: CASSVTSASEQFF. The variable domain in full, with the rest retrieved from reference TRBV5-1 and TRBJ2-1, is KAGVTQTPRYLIKTRGQQVTLSCSPISGHRSVSWYQQTPGQGLQFLFEYFSETQRNKGNFPGRFSGRQFSNSRSEMNVSTLELGDSALYLCASSVTSASEQFFGPGTRLTVL.

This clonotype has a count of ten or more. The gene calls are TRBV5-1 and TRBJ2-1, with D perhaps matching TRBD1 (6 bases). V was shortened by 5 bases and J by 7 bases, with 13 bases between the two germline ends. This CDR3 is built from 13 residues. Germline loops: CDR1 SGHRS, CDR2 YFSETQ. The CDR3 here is CASRQQGVNEQFF. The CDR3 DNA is TGCGCCAGCAGACAACAGGGTGTTAATGAGCAGTTCTTC.